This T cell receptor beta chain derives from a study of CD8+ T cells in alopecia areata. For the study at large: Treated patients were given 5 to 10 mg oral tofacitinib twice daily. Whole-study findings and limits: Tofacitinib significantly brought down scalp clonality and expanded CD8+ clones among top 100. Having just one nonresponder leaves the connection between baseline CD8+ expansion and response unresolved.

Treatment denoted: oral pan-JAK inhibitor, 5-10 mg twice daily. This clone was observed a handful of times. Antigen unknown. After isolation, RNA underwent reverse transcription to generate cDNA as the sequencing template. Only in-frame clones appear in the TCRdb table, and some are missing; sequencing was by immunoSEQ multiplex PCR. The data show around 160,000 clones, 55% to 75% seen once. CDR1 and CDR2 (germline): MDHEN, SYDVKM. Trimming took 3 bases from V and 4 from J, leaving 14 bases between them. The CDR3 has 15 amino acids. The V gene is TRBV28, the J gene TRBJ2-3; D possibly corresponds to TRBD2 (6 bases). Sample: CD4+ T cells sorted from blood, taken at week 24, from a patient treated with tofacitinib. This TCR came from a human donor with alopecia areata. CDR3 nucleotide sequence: TGTGCCAGCAGTTTCGGCGGGGTAAGGGCAGATACGCAGTATTTT. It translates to CASSFGGVRADTQYF.